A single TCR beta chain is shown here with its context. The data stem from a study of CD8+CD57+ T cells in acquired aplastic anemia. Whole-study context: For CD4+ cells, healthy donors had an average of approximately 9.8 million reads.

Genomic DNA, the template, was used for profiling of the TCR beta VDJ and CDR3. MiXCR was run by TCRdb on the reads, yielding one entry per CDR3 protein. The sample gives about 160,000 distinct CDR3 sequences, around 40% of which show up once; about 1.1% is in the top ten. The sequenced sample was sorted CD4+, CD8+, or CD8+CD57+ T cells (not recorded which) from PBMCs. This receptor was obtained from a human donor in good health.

The CDR3 nucleotides read TGTGCCATCAGCCCGGGACTAGGGACTAATGAGCAGTTCTTC. Protein sequence: CAISPGLGTNEQFF. The chain has TRBV10-3 and TRBJ2-1; the match to TRBD2 covers 8 bases. V trimming: 6 bases; J trimming: 7 bases; junction bases outside the gene matches: 8. This CDR3 has 14 residues. The germline V gene has CDR1 ENHRY and CDR2 SYGVKD.